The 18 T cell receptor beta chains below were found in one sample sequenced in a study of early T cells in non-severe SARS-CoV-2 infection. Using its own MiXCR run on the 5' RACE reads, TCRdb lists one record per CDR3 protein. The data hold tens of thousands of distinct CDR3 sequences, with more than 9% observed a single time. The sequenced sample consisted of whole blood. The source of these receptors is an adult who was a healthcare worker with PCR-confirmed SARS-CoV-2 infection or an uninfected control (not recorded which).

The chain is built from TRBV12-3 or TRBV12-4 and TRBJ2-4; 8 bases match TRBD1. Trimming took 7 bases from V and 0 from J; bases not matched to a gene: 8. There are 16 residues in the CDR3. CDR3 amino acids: CASTADRVLAKNIQYF. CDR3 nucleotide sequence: TGTGCCAGCACCGCGGACAGGGTACTAGCCAAAAACATTCAGTACTTC.

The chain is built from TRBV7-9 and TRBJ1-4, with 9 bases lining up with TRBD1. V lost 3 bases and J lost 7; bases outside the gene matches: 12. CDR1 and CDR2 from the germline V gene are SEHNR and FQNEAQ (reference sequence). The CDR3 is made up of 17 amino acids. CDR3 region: CASSLGQGTGLGEKLFF. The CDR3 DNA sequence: TGTGCCAGCAGCTTGGGACAGGGAACCGGCCTGGGTGAAAAACTGTTTTTT.

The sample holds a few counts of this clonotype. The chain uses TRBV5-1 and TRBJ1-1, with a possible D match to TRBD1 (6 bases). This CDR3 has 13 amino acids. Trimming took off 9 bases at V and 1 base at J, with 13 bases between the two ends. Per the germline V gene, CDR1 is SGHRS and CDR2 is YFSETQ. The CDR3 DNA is TGCGCCACCTGGGACACGCAGAACACTGAAGCTTTCTTT. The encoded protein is CATWDTQNTEAFF.

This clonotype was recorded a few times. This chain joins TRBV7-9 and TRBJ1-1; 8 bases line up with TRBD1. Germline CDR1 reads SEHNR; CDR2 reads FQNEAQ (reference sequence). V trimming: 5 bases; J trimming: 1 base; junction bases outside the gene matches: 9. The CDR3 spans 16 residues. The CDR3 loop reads CASSPDRGGENTEAFF. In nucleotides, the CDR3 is TGTGCCAGCAGCCCCGACAGGGGAGGTGAGAACACTGAAGCTTTCTTT.

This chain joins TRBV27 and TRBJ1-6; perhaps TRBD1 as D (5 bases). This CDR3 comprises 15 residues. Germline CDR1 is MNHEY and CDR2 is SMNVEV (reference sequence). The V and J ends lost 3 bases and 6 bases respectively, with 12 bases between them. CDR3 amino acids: CASSFEGRANSPLHF. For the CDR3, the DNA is TGTGCCAGCAGTTTCGAGGGCAGGGCTAATTCACCCCTCCACTTT.

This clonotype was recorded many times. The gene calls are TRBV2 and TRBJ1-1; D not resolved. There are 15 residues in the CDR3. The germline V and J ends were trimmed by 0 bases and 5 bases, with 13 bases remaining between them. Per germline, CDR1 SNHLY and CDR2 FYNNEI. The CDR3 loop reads CASSEARGTLTEAFF. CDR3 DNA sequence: TGTGCCAGCAGTGAAGCGCGGGGAACCCTAACTGAAGCTTTCTTT.

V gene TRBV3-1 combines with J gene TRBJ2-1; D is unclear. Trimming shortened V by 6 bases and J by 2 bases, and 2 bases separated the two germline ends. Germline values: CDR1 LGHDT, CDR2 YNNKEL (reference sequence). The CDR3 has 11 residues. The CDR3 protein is CASRTYNEQFF. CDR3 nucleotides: TGTGCCAGCAGGACCTACAATGAGCAGTTCTTC.

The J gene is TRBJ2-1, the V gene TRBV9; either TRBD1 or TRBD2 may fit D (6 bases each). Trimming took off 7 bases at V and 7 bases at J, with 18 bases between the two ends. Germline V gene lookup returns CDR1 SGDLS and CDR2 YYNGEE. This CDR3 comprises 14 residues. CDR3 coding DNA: TGTGCCAGCTCCCAAAGGGGGGCATGGAATGAGCAGTTCTTC. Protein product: CASSQRGAWNEQFF.

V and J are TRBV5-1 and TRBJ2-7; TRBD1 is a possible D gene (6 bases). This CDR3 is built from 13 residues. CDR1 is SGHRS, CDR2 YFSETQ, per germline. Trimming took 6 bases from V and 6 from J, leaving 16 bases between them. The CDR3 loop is CASTETGSPEQYF. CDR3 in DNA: TGCGCCAGCACTGAGACAGGAAGCCCCGAGCAGTACTTC.

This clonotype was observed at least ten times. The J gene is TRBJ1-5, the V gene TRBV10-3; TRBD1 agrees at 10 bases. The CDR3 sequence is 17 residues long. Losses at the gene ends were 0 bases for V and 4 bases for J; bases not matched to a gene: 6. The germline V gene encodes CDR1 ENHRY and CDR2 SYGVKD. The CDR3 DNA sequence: TGTGCCATCAGTGAGTCGATCCGGGACAGGGGTAATCAGCCCCAGCATTTT. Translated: CAISESIRDRGNQPQHF.

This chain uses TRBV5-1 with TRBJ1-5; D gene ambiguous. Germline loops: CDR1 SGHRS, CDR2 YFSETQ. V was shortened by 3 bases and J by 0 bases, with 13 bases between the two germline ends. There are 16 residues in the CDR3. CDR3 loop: CASSYVDTYSNQPQHF. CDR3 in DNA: TGCGCCAGCAGCTACGTAGACACCTATAGCAATCAGCCCCAGCATTTT.

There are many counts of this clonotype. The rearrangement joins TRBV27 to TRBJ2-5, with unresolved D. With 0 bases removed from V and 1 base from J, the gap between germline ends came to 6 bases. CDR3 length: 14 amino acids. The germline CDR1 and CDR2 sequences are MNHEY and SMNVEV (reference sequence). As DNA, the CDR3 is TGTGCCAGCAGTTTATCGTCCGTCCAAGAGACCCAGTACTTC. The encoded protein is CASSLSSVQETQYF.

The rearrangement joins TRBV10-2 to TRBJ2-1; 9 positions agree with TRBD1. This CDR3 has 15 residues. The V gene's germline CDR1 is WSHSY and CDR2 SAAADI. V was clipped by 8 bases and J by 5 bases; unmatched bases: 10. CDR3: CASWGHRDRDNEQFF. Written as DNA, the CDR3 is TGCGCCAGCTGGGGACATAGGGACAGGGACAATGAGCAGTTCTTC.

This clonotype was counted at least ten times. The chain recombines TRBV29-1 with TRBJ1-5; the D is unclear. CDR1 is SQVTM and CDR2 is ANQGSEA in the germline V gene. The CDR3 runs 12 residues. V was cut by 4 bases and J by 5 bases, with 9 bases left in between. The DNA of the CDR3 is TGCAGCGTTGTAGGTACGGATCAGCCCCAGCATTTT. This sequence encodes CSVVGTDQPQHF.

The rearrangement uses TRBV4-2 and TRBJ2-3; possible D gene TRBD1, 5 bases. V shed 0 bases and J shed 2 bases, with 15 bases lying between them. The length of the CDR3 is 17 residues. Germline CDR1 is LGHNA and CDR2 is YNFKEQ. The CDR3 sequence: CASSQDAGRQTTDTQYF. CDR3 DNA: TGTGCCAGCAGCCAAGATGCAGGGCGACAAACCACAGATACGCAGTATTTT.

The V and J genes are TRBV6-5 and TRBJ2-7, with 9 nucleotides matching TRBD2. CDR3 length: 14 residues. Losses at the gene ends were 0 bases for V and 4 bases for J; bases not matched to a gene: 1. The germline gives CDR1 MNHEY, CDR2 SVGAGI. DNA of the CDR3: TGTGCCAGCAGTTACTCTAGCGGGAGTTACGAGCAGTACTTC. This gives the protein CASSYSSGSYEQYF.

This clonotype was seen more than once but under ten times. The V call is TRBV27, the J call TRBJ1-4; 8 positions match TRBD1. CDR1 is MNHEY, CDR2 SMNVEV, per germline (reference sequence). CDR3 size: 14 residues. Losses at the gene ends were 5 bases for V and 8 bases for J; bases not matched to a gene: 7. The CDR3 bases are TGTGCCAGCAGTCAGACCGACAGGGGAGAAAAACTGTTTTTT. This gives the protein CASSQTDRGEKLFF.

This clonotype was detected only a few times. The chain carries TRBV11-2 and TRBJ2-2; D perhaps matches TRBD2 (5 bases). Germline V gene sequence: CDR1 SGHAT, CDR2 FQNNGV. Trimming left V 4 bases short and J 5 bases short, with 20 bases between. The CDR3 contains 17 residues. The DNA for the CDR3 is TGTGCCAGCAGCTCAGCCACGGGAACCTCGGGAACCGGGGAGCTGTTTTTT. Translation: CASSSATGTSGTGELFF.